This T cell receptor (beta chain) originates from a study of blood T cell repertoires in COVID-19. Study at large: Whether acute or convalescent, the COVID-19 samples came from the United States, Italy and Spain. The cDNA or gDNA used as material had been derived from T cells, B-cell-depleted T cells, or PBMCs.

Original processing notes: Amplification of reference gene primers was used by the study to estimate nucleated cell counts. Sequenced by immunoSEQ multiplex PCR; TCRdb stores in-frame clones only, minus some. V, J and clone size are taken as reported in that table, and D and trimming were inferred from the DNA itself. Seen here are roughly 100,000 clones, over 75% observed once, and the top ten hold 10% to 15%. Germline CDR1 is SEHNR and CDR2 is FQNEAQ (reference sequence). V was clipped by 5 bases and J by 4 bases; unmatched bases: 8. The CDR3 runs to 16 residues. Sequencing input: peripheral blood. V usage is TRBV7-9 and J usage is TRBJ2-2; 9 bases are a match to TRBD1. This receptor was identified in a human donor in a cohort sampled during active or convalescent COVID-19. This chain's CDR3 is CASSGRTGAITGELFF. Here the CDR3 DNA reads TGTGCCAGCAGCGGACGGACAGGGGCTATCACCGGGGAGCTGTTTTTT.